This T cell receptor (beta chain) appears in the sequencing data of a study of T cell responses to AZD1222 COVID-19 vaccine. Sequencing used immunoSEQ multiplex PCR; TCRdb keeps in-frame clones, though not all of them. The table has roughly 72,000 clones, roughly 88% seen once. Germline values: CDR1 LNHDA, CDR2 SQIVND (reference sequence). The CDR3 loop spans 14 amino acids. V lost 6 bases, J lost 2 bases, and 5 bases stayed unmatched. The sequenced sample was peripheral blood, obtained 28 days after the second dose of the MenACWY control vaccine. The chain links TRBV19 to TRBJ2-7; 9 nucleotides match TRBD1. The receptor's source is an adult who received the MenACWY meningococcal vaccine as a control. This chain's CDR3 is CASSPGTGTYEQYF. The CDR3, as DNA: TGTGCCAGTAGCCCCGGGACAGGGACCTACGAGCAGTACTTC.